This TCR beta chain originates from a study of T cell responses to AZD1222 COVID-19 vaccine. Study-level results: Sampling that yielded the repertoires occurred only after the peak T cell response.

Trimming at V came to 3 bases and at J to 2 bases, leaving 5 bases not matched to a gene. Germline values: CDR1 MNHNS, CDR2 SASEGT. This CDR3 contains 16 residues. Here immunoSEQ multiplex PCR was the method, and the copy in TCRdb shows in-frame clones only, minus some. The table shows 70,000 to 85,000 clones, with around four fifths occurring only once. This clone was seen many times. Its antigen is still unknown. This clonotype was sampled from an adult in good health. Sequenced here: peripheral blood, sampled on day 0 of AZD1222 vaccination. This chain joins TRBV6-1 and TRBJ2-3; 10 nucleotides agree with TRBD2. The CDR3 sequence: CASSEASGGPTDTQYF. As DNA, the CDR3 is TGTGCCAGCAGTGAGGCTAGCGGGGGACCCACAGATACGCAGTATTTT.